Described below is a single TCR beta chain sequence and its context. The data stem from a study of shared clonotypes between healthy human individuals. Repertoires were generated with immunoSEQ multiplex PCR, while TCRdb's copy carries only in-frame clones and drops some. The sample lists roughly 300,000 clones, about 70% occurring once. In germline, CDR1 is SGHRS, CDR2 YFSETQ. Trimming took 4 bases from V and 3 from J, leaving 18 bases between them. The CDR3 runs 16 residues. Source material: memory CD4+ T cells sorted from blood. The subset was: CD45RA-negative fraction. This TCR was sampled from a man aged 25-40 years in good health. The gene calls are TRBV5-1 and TRBJ2-3, with D maybe TRBD2 (5 bases). The CDR3 DNA is TGCGCCAGCAGCCCACGGGGAGCGCCAGAGACAGATACGCAGTATTTT. Amino acid sequence: CASSPRGAPETDTQYF.